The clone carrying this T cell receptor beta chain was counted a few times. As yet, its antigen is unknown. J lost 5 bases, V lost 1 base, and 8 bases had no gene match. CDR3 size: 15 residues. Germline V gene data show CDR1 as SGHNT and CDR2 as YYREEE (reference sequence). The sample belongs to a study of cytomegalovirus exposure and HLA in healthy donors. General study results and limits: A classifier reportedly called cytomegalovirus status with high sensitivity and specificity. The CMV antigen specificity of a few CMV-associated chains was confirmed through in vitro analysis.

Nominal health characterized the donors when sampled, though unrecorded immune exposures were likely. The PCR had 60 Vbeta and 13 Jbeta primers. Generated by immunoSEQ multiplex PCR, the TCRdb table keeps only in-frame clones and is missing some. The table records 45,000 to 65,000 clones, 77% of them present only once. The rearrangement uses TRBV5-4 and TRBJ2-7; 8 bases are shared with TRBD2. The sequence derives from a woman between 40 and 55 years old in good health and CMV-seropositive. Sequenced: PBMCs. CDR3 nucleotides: TGTGCCAGCAGCTTGACCGGGGGGGCCGTGAACGAGCAGTACTTC. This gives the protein CASSLTGGAVNEQYF.